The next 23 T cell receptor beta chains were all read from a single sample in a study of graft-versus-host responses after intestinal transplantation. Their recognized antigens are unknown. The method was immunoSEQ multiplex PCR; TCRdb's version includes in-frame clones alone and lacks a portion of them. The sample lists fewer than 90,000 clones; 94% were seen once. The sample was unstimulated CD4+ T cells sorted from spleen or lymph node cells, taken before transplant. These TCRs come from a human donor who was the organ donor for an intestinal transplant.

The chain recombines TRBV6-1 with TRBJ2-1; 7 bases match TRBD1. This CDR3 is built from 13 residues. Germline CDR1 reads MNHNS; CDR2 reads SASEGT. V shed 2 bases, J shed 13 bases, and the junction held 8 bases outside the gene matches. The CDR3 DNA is TGTGCCAGCAGTGAAAGCGTTGACAGGGCTCAGTTCTTC. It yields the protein CASSESVDRAQFF.

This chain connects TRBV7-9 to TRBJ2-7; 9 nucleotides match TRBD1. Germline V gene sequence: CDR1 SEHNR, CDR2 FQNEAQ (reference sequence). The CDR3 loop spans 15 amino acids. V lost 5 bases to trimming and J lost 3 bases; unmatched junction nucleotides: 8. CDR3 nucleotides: TGTGCCAGCAGCGGCGCGACAGGGGGGGACTACGAGCAGTACTTC. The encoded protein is CASSGATGGDYEQYF.

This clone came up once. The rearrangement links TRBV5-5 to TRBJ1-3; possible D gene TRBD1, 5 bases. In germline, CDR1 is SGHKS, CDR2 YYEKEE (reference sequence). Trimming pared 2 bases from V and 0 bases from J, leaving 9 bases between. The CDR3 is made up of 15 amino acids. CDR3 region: CASSFGRDSGNTIYF. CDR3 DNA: TGTGCCAGCAGCTTCGGCAGGGACTCTGGAAACACCATATATTTT.

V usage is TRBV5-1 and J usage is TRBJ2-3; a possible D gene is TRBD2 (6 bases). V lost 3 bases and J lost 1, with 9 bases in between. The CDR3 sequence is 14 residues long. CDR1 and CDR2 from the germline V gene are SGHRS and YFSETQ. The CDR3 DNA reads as TGCGCCAGCAGCTCCCCGGGGGGCACAGATACGCAGTATTTT. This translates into CASSSPGGTDTQYF.

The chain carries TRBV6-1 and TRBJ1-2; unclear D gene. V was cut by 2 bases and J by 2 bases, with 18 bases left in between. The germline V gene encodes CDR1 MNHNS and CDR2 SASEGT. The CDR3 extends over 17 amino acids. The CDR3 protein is CASSEIDRWVGNYGYTF. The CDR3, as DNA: TGTGCCAGCAGTGAAATAGACCGGTGGGTCGGAAACTATGGCTACACCTTC.

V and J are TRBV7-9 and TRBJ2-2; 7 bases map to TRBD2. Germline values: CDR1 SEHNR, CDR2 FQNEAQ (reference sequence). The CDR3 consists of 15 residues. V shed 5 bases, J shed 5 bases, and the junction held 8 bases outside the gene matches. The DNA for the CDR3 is TGTGCCAGCAGCCAAGCTAAGGGAGGGACCGGGGAGCTGTTTTTT. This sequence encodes CASSQAKGGTGELFF.

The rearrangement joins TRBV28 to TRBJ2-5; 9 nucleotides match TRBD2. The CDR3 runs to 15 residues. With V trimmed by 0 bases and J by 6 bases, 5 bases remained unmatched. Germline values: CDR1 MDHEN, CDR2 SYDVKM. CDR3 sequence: CASSLWGGGAKTQYF. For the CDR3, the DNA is TGTGCCAGCAGTTTATGGGGCGGGGGGGCGAAGACCCAGTACTTC.

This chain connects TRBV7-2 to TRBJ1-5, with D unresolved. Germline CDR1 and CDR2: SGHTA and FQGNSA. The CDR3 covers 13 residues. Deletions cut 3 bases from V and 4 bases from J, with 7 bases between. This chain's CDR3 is CASSFEGNQPQHF. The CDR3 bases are TGTGCCAGCAGCTTCGAGGGTAATCAGCCCCAGCATTTT.

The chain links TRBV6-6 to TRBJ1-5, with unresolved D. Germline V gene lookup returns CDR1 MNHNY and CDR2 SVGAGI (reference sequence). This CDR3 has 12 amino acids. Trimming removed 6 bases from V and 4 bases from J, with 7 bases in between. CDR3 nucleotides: TGTGCCAGCAGGGGAGGGAATCAGCCCCAGCATTTT. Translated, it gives CASRGGNQPQHF.

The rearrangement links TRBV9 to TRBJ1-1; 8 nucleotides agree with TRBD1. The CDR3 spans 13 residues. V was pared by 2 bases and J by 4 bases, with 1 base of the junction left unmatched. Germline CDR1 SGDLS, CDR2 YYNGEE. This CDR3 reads CASSVDRGTEAFF. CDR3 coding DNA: TGTGCCAGCAGCGTCGACAGGGGCACTGAAGCTTTCTTT. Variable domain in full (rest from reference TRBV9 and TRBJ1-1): DSGVTQTPKHLITATGQRVTLRCSPRSGDLSVYWYQQSLDQGLQFLIQYYNGEERAKGNILERFSAQQFPDLHSELNLSSLELGDSALYFCASSVDRGTEAFFGQGTRLTVV.

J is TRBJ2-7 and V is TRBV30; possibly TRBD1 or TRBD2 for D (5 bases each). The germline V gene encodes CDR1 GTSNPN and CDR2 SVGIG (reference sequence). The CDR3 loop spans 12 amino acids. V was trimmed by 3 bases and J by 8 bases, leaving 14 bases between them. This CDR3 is CAWSSPPGQQYF. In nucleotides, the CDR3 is TGTGCCTGGAGCTCCCCTCCGGGACAGCAGTACTTC.

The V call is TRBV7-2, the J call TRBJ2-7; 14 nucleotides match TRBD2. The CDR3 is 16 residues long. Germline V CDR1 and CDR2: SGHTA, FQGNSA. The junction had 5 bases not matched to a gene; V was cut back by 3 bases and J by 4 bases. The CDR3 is CASSLTSGGARYEQYF. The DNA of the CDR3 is TGTGCCAGCAGCTTGACTAGCGGGGGGGCCAGATACGAGCAGTACTTC.

The DNA for the CDR3 is TGTGCCAGCAGTAGGGACAGAAGCTCCTACAATGAGCAGTTCTTC. Protein sequence: CASSRDRSSYNEQFF. The chain recombines TRBV27 with TRBJ2-1; 7 nucleotides match TRBD1. CDR1 and CDR2 from the germline V gene are MNHEY and SMNVEV (reference sequence). After removal of 5 bases from V and 0 bases from J, the junction contained 4 bases not matched to a gene. This CDR3 region has 15 residues.

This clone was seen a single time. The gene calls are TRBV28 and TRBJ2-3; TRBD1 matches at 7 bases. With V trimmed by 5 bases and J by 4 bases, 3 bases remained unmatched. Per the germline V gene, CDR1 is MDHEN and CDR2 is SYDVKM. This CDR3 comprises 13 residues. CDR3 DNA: TGTGCCAGCAGTCCGACAGGGTCAGATACGCAGTATTTT. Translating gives CASSPTGSDTQYF.

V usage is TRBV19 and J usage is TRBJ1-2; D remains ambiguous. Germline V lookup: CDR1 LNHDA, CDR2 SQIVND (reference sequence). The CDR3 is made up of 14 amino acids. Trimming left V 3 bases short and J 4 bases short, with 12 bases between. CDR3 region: CASSMPGVLYGYTF. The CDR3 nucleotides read TGTGCCAGTAGTATGCCTGGCGTTCTCTATGGCTACACCTTC.

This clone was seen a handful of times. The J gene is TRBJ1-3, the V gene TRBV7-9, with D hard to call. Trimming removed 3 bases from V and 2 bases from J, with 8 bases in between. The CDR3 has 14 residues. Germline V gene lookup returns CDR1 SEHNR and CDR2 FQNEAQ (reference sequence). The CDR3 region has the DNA TGTGCCAGCAGCTTGGGGTTCCCTGGAAACACCATATATTTT. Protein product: CASSLGFPGNTIYF.

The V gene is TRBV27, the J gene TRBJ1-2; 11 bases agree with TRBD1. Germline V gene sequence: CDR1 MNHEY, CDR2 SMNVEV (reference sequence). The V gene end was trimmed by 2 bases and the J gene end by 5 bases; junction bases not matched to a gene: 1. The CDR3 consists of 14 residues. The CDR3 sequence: CASSLGQGAYGYTF. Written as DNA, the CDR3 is TGTGCCAGCAGTTTAGGACAGGGGGCTTATGGCTACACCTTC.

The CDR3 DNA reads as TGTGCCACAGCCCAGGGGGCGCTGGGGAACGAAAAACTGTTTTTT. Translated, it gives CATAQGALGNEKLFF. The rearrangement joins TRBV10-3 to TRBJ1-4; 8 bases map to TRBD1. V dropped 10 bases and J dropped 8; count of bases not matched to a gene: 15. The CDR3 contains 15 residues. Per germline, CDR1 ENHRY and CDR2 SYGVKD.

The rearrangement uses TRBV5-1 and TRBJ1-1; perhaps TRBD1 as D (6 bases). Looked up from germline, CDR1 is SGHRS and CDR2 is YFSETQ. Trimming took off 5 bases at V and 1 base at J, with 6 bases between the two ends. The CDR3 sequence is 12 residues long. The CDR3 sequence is CASRGGNTEAFF. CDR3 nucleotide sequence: TGCGCCAGCAGAGGGGGGAACACTGAAGCTTTCTTT.

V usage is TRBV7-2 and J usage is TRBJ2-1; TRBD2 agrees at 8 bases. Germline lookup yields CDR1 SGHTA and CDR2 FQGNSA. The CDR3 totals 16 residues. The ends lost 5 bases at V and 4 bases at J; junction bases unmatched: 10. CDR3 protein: CASSKSYAGGYNEQFF. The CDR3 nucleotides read TGTGCCAGCAGCAAAAGTTACGCGGGAGGTTACAATGAGCAGTTCTTC.

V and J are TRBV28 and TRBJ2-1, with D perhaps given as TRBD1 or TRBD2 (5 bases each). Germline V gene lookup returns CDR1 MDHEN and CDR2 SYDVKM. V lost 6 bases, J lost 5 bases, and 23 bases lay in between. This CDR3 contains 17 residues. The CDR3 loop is CASSPTFIGASHNEQFF. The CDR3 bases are TGTGCCAGCAGCCCTACCTTTATTGGGGCTAGCCACAATGAGCAGTTCTTC.

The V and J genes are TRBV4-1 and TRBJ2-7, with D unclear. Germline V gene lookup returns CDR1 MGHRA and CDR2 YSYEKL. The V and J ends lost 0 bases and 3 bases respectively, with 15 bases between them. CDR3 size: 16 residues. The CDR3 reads CASSQDRVGGYYEQYF. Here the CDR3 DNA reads TGCGCCAGCAGCCAAGATCGCGTCGGTGGTTACTACGAGCAGTACTTC.

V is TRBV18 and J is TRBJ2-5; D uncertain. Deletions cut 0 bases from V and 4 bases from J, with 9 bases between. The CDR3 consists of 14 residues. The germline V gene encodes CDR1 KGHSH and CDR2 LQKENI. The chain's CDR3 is CASSPPLVVETQYF. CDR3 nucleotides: TGTGCCAGCTCACCACCCCTAGTCGTAGAGACCCAGTACTTC.